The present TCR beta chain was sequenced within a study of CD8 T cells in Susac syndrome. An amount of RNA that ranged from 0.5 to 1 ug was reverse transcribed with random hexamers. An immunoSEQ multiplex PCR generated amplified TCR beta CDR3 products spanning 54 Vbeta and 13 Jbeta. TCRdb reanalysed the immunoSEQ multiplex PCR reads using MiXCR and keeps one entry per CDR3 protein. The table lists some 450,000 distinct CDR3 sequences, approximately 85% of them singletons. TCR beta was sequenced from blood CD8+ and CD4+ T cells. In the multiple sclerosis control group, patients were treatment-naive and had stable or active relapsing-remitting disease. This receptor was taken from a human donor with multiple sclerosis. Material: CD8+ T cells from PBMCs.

The CDR3 here is CASSLIAGTDTQYF. Here the CDR3 DNA reads TGTGCCAGCAGTTTAATCGCCGGCACAGATACGCAGTATTTT. The V gene is TRBV12-3 or TRBV12-4, the J gene TRBJ2-3; D remains unclear. V lost 2 bases to trimming and J lost 1 base, with 7 bases between them. CDR3 length equals 14 residues.